Presented here are 2 T cell receptor beta chains from one specimen sequenced in a study of blood T cells in healthy people across ages. A sample-barcoded 5' primer and a J-beta primer mix were used in a second PCR of roughly 6 to 12 cycles. Using its own MiXCR run on the 5' RACE reads, TCRdb lists one record per CDR3 protein. The profile shows fewer than 800,000 distinct CDR3 sequences, roughly 25% of them singletons. These data also featured in a second study, about T cells of mothers and their children.

Sequencing was done on a sample of blood. The source of these receptors is a boy younger than 18 in good health.

This clonotype was counted a few times. A junction boundary mismatches the germline segment, possibly from a read error. The DNA of the CDR3 is TGTGCCAGCCACAGGACAGGGGGGACAGGTACGCAGTATTTT. Translation gives CASHRTGGTGTQYF. The V and J genes are TRBV28 and TRBJ2-3, with 10 bases that match TRBD1. Germline values: CDR1 MDHEN, CDR2 SYDVKM. The CDR3 contains 14 residues.

The chain employs TRBV24-1 and TRBJ2-5, with unresolved D. The DNA end is more similar to TRBJ2-1, so the J call may be wrong. Germline lookup yields CDR1 KGHDR and CDR2 SFDVKD. This CDR3 spans 13 amino acids. The chain's CDR3 is CATSDLVGNEQFF. The CDR3 DNA follows: TGTGCCACCAGTGATTTAGTGGGCAATGAGCAGTTCTTC.